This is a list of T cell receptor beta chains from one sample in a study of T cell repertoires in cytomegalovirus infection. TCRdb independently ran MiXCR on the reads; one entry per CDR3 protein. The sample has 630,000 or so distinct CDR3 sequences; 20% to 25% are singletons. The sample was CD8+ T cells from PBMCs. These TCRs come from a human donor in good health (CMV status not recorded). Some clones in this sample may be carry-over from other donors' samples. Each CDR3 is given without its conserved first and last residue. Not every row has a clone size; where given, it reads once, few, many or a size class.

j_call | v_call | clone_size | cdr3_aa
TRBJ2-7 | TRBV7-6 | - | ASSFSGPSYEQY
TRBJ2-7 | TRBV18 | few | ASSESTGGADYEQY
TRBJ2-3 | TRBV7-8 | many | ASSLARRLALDTQY
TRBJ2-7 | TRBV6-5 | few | ASSYPAPTGSGYEQY
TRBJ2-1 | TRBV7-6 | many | ASSSSGGLGNEQF
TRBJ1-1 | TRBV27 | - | ASKGLGITEAF
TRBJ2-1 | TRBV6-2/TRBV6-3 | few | ASRGSKWRINEQF
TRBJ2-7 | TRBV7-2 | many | ASRQGQGGYEQY
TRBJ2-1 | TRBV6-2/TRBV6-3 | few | ASGPTGSYNEQF
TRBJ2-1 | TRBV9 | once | ASSVAGTPSNEQF
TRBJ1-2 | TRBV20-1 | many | SVPTGNGYT
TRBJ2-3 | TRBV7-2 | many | ASSRPADTQY
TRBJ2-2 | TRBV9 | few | ASSPRNKNTGELF